Detailed here is one T cell receptor (beta chain). Its antigen remains unknown. This entry is derived from a study of blood T cells in healthy people across ages. Study overall: Researchers report that template switching captured about one barcoded beta molecule per two T cells.

Total RNA was extracted at no less than 6 micrograms per sample. CDR3 length: 15 residues. V lost 0 bases to trimming and J lost 4 bases; unmatched junction nucleotides: 3. Germline CDR1 and CDR2: SEHNR and FQNEAQ (reference sequence). General study points: When set beside aged donors, long-lived donors presented more naive CD4+ cells and higher diversity.

A J-beta primer mix and a sample-barcoded 5' primer were used in a second PCR of roughly 6 to 11 cycles. TCRdb recomputed calls from the 5' RACE reads with MiXCR, one row per CDR3 protein. There are 1,500,000 or so distinct CDR3 sequences in the sample; around 59% occur only once, and about 6.7% lies in the top ten. The specimen was blood. The receptor was isolated from a man between 18 and 35 years old in good health. V gene TRBV7-9 combines with J gene TRBJ2-1, with 7 bases fitting TRBD2. This CDR3 is CASSLAREEYNEQFF. CDR3 nucleotide sequence: TGTGCCAGCAGCTTAGCTCGGGAGGAGTACAATGAGCAGTTCTTC.